A single sample gave rise to the 17 T cell receptor beta chains below, sequenced in a study of early T cells in non-severe SARS-CoV-2 infection. MiXCR was run by TCRdb on the 5' RACE reads, yielding one entry per CDR3 protein. The sample holds about 42,000 distinct CDR3 sequences, around 7% seen once. Material: whole blood. The receptors were gathered from an adult who was a healthcare worker with PCR-confirmed SARS-CoV-2 infection or an uninfected control (not recorded which).

V and J are TRBV7-9 and TRBJ1-4; 7 bases fit TRBD1. CDR1 is SEHNR, CDR2 FQNEAQ, per germline (reference sequence). V was pared by 5 bases and J by 4 bases, with 4 bases of the junction left unmatched. This CDR3 spans 14 amino acids. Here the CDR3 reads CASSHRDSNEKLFF. DNA for the CDR3: TGTGCCAGCAGCCACCGGGACAGTAATGAAAAACTGTTTTTT.

This clonotype was recorded a few times. The chain combines TRBV5-1 with TRBJ2-1; D perhaps matches TRBD2 (5 bases). The V gene lost 2 bases and the J gene lost 5 bases, with 11 bases spanning the gap. Germline CDR1 reads SGHRS; CDR2 reads YFSETQ. This CDR3 is 14 amino acids long. CDR3 amino acids: CASSLSGNNNEQFF. CDR3 in DNA: TGCGCCAGCAGCTTATCGGGGAATAACAATGAGCAGTTCTTC.

This clonotype was counted at least ten times. The chain joins TRBV4-3 to TRBJ2-3, with 13 bases that match TRBD2. Germline V CDR1 and CDR2: LGHNA, YSLEER. V lost 4 bases to trimming and J lost 0 bases; unmatched junction nucleotides: 1. The CDR3 sequence is 16 residues long. In DNA, the CDR3 is TGCGCCAGCAGCCGGGGACTAGCGGGGAGCACAGATACGCAGTATTTT. Translating gives CASSRGLAGSTDTQYF.

Ten or more counts support this clonotype. V gene TRBV19 combines with J gene TRBJ2-3; 8 positions agree with TRBD2. The CDR3 totals 16 residues. The V gene end was trimmed by 3 bases and the J gene end by 1 base; junction bases not matched to a gene: 6. CDR1 LNHDA and CDR2 SQIVND come from the germline V gene (reference sequence). CDR3 in amino acids: CASSMRWRGGTDTQYF. CDR3 DNA sequence: TGTGCCAGTAGTATGAGGTGGCGGGGGGGCACAGATACGCAGTATTTT.

This clonotype was recorded a few times. The gene calls are TRBV29-1 and TRBJ2-7, with TRBD2 matching over 8 bases. J gave up 0 bases and V 0 bases, and 4 bases lay outside the gene matches. The CDR3 runs to 15 residues. CDR1 is SQVTM, CDR2 ANQGSEA, per germline. The CDR3 loop reads CSVEDRGGSSYEQYF. In nucleotides, the CDR3 is TGCAGCGTTGAAGATCGGGGGGGGTCCTCCTACGAGCAGTACTTC.

The CDR3 DNA reads as TGTGCCTGGGATGGGGGAGCCAAAAACATTCAGTACTTC. It is translated as CAWDGGAKNIQYF. The chain recombines TRBV30 with TRBJ2-4; either TRBD1 or TRBD2 may supply D (5 bases each). This CDR3 contains 13 residues. The germline V gene has CDR1 GTSNPN and CDR2 SVGIG (reference sequence). Trimming took 5 bases from V and 0 from J, leaving 8 bases between them.

Only a few counts were recorded for this clonotype. The J gene is TRBJ2-5, the V gene TRBV18; unclear D gene. V was trimmed by 0 bases and J by 0 bases, leaving 5 bases between them. The germline V gene encodes CDR1 KGHSH and CDR2 LQKENI. The CDR3 is 14 residues long. The CDR3 region is CASSPPANQETQYF. The CDR3, as DNA: TGTGCCAGCTCACCACCAGCCAACCAAGAGACCCAGTACTTC.

The chain has TRBV9 and TRBJ2-1; D ambiguous. Trimming left V 2 bases short and J 8 bases short, with 20 bases between. From germline, CDR1 is SGDLS and CDR2 YYNGEE. CDR3 size: 16 residues. This CDR3 is CASSVRQISDADEQFF. The CDR3 DNA is TGTGCCAGCAGCGTCCGCCAGATTAGTGACGCTGATGAGCAGTTCTTC.

This clonotype turned up a few times. The chain combines TRBV2 with TRBJ1-6, with 9 positions matching TRBD1. Trimming cost V 1 base and J 7 bases; bases outside gene matches: 2. CDR3 length: 15 amino acids. CDR1 and CDR2 (germline): SNHLY, FYNNEI. The CDR3, as DNA: TGTGCCAGCAGTGAAGAAGGGACAGGGAATTCACCCCTCCACTTT. Its translation is CASSEEGTGNSPLHF. The full variable domain, rest sourced from reference TRBV2 and TRBJ1-6, is EPEVTQTPSHQVTQMGQEVILRCVPISNHLYFYWYRQILGQKVEFLVSFYNNEISEKSEIFDDQFSVERPDGSNFTLKIRSTKLEDSAMYFCASSEEGTGNSPLHFGNGTRLTVT.

This clonotype has a handful of counts. Germline and junction disagree at one end, which may indicate a read error. The V call is TRBV7-7, the J call TRBJ2-7, with D perhaps being TRBD1 or TRBD2 (5 bases each). The germline gives CDR1 SSHAT, CDR2 FNYEAQ (reference sequence). The CDR3 has 16 residues. CDR3 sequence reads: CASSPSRDPARGEQYF. CDR3 bases: TGTGCTAGCAGCCCCTCCCGGGACCCAGCAAGGGGCGAGCAGTACTTC.

This clonotype has a handful of counts. The chain couples TRBV30 to TRBJ1-1; the match to TRBD1 covers 12 bases. The germline CDR1 and CDR2 sequences are GTSNPN and SVGIG (reference sequence). V trimming: 8 bases; J trimming: 0 bases; junction bases outside the gene matches: 4. The CDR3 extends over 14 amino acids. CDR3 region: CARDRGQVNTEAFF. The CDR3 DNA is TGTGCCCGGGACAGGGGGCAGGTGAACACTGAAGCTTTCTTT.

This clonotype has ten or more counts. The chain uses TRBV5-1 and TRBJ1-1; no firm D call. Trimming shortened V by 4 bases and J by 4 bases, and 17 bases separated the two germline ends. The CDR3 loop spans 15 amino acids. Per the germline V gene, CDR1 is SGHRS and CDR2 is YFSETQ. The CDR3, as DNA: TGCGCCAGCAGCACCGCCAGGACTGATATCACTGAAGCTTTCTTT. Amino acid sequence: CASSTARTDITEAFF.

This chain uses TRBV5-1 with TRBJ2-7; a weak D match, TRBD1 (5 bases). V lost 0 bases, J lost 7 bases, and 11 bases lay in between. The CDR3 is 13 residues long. The germline gives CDR1 SGHRS, CDR2 YFSETQ. CDR3 bases: TGCGCCAGCAGCTTGGAGGGGCCCGATGAGCAGTACTTC. It is translated as CASSLEGPDEQYF.

This clonotype was observed a handful of times. The chain uses TRBV27 and TRBJ2-3; no clear D gene. Trimming cost V 1 base and J 2 bases, with 13 bases left between them. The CDR3 totals 16 residues. Germline V gene data show CDR1 as MNHEY and CDR2 as SMNVEV (reference sequence). CDR3 loop: CASSLFGRTITDTQYF. DNA for the CDR3: TGTGCCAGCAGTTTATTTGGCAGAACCATCACAGATACGCAGTATTTT.

The genes are TRBV7-8 and TRBJ2-2; 14 bases fit TRBD2. V lost 4 bases and J lost 2; bases outside the gene matches: 3. CDR3 length: 17 residues. Germline V lookup: CDR1 SGHVS, CDR2 FQNEAQ. The CDR3 spells CASSWTSGGSNTGELFF. In nucleotides, the CDR3 is TGTGCCAGCAGCTGGACTAGCGGGGGGTCAAACACCGGGGAGCTGTTTTTT.

At least ten counts were recorded for this clonotype. The CDR3 DNA follows: TGTGCCAGCAGCCAAGTCCGAGAGATCCAAGAGACCCAGTACTTC. Encoded protein: CASSQVREIQETQYF. The rearrangement joins TRBV3-1 to TRBJ2-5; D gene ambiguous. Trimming removed 1 base at V and 1 base at J, with 10 bases between. CDR1 and CDR2 from the germline V gene are LGHDT and YNNKEL (reference sequence). The CDR3 runs 15 residues.

The genes are TRBV2 and TRBJ2-7, with 12 bases fitting TRBD2. The CDR3 loop spans 17 amino acids. J lost 7 bases, V lost 3 bases, and 13 bases had no gene match. Germline V CDR1 and CDR2: SNHLY, FYNNEI. For the CDR3, the DNA is TGTGCCAGCAGTGAGGTTCTTCGACTAGCGGGGGATGGGGAGCAGTACTTC. This encodes CASSEVLRLAGDGEQYF.